These T cell receptor beta chains were read from a single sample in a study of blood T cell repertoires in COVID-19. Clones were sequenced by immunoSEQ multiplex PCR, and TCRdb holds only the in-frame ones, with some missing. The repertoire holds 350,000 to 400,000 clones, with 90% as singletons. Source material: peripheral blood. These receptors all stem from a young man with active or convalescent COVID-19. Each CDR3 is given with its conserved first and last residue. Fields, in order: J gene, clone size, V gene, D gene, CDR3 protein, CDR3 DNA. A D gene is named only where the DNA matches it firmly. Part of the rows lack a size; the others show once, few, many or a class for expanded clones.

J gene: TRBJ1-1
clone size: .
V gene: TRBV3-1/TRBV3-2
D gene: .
CDR3 protein: CASSQVPRVTEAFF
CDR3 DNA: TGTGCCAGCAGCCAAGTCCCCAGGGTCACTGAAGCTTTCTTT

J gene: TRBJ2-1
clone size: .
V gene: TRBV28
D gene: TRBD2
CDR3 protein: CASSSTRTSGPYNEQFF
CDR3 DNA: TGTGCCAGCAGTTCAACCAGGACTAGCGGGCCCTACAATGAGCAGTTCTTC

J gene: TRBJ1-1
clone size: few
V gene: TRBV9
D gene: .
CDR3 protein: CASSVGAMNTEAFF
CDR3 DNA: TGTGCCAGCAGCGTAGGGGCGATGAACACTGAAGCTTTCTTT

J gene: TRBJ2-1
clone size: .
V gene: TRBV18
D gene: .
CDR3 protein: CASSPPLRGEQFF
CDR3 DNA: TGTGCCAGCTCACCACCGCTTCGCGGTGAGCAGTTCTTC

J gene: TRBJ1-4
clone size: .
V gene: TRBV9
D gene: .
CDR3 protein: CASSETVLNEKLFF
CDR3 DNA: TGTGCCAGCAGCGAGACAGTCCTGAATGAAAAACTGTTTTTT

J gene: TRBJ1-2
clone size: once
V gene: TRBV24-1
D gene: .
CDR3 protein: CATSDQWTVYGYTF
CDR3 DNA: TGTGCCACCAGTGACCAATGGACAGTCTATGGCTACACCTTC

J gene: TRBJ2-1
clone size: .
V gene: TRBV10-2
D gene: .
CDR3 protein: CACRGYNEQFF
CDR3 DNA: TGCGCCTGCCGAGGTTACAATGAGCAGTTCTTC

J gene: TRBJ1-2
clone size: once
V gene: TRBV9
D gene: .
CDR3 protein: CASSVSGTNYGYTF
CDR3 DNA: TGTGCCAGCAGCGTTTCCGGGACAAACTATGGCTACACCTTC

J gene: TRBJ2-5
clone size: .
V gene: TRBV5-1
D gene: .
CDR3 protein: CASSLLAAGLETQYF
CDR3 DNA: TGCGCCAGCAGCTTGTTGGCCGCGGGGTTGGAGACCCAGTACTTC

J gene: TRBJ2-5
clone size: .
V gene: TRBV5-4
D gene: .
CDR3 protein: CASSLRLRDQETQYF
CDR3 DNA: TGTGCCAGCAGCTTGAGATTACGGGATCAAGAGACCCAGTACTTC